The clone carrying this T cell receptor (beta chain) was recorded at least ten times. Its antigen remains unidentified. The germline V and J ends were trimmed by 0 bases and 1 base, with 9 bases remaining between them. This CDR3 comprises 15 residues. Germline values: CDR1 SGHDN, CDR2 FVKESK. The study ran its PCR with 60 Vbeta and 13 Jbeta primers. TCRdb's table, derived via immunoSEQ multiplex PCR, lists solely in-frame clones and lacks some. The table lists about 160,000 clones, 84% of them singletons. This record belongs to a study of cytomegalovirus exposure and HLA in healthy donors. Study results and caveats: The authors reported that TCR beta sequences could predict HLA-A and HLA-B alleles. These predictions were accurate for most subjects in the first cohort.

The chain employs TRBV14 and TRBJ1-1; no definite D call. Sequenced material: PBMCs. The TCR originated in a man aged 25-40 years in good health and CMV-seronegative. The CDR3 region has the DNA TGTGCCAGCAGCCAAGACCTCGCAGGGAACACTGAAGCTTTCTTT. Amino acids: CASSQDLAGNTEAFF. The variable domain in full, with the rest retrieved from reference TRBV14 and TRBJ1-1, is EAGVTQFPSHSVIEKGQTVTLRCDPISGHDNLYWYRRVMGKEIKFLLHFVKESKQDESGMPNNRFLAERTGGTYSTLKVQPAELEDSGVYFCASSQDLAGNTEAFFGQGTRLTVV.